This is a list of T cell receptor beta chains from one sample in a study of blood T cells in healthy people across ages. TCRdb independently ran MiXCR on the 5' RACE reads; one entry per CDR3 protein. The table shows approximately 760,000 distinct CDR3 sequences, with around a quarter occurring only once. The sample was also linked to a second study, of T cells of mothers and their children.

Sequencing input: blood. The source of these receptors is a boy aged 5-17 years in good health. Each CDR3 is given with its conserved first and last residue. The D gene is left open where the match is weak. Size is omitted from some rows. Given values are once, few, many or a class for expanded clones.

j_gene,abundance,v_gene,d_gene,CDR3nt,CDR3aa
TRBJ2-3,few,TRBV29-1,TRBD2,TGCAGCGTAGCCGGGACTATCACAGATACGCAGTATTTT,CSVAGTITDTQYF
TRBJ2-1,few,TRBV20-1,-,TGCAGTAGTCGTGCCGGGACCTCCTACAATGAGCAGTTCTTC,CSSRAGTSYNEQFF
TRBJ2-6,-,TRBV7-8,TRBD2,TGTGCCAGCAGCTTAGTGAGACCGGGGGGAGCTGGGGCCAACGTCCTGACTTTC,CASSLVRPGGAGANVLTF
TRBJ1-4,-,TRBV4-1,-,TGCGCCAGCAGCCAAGAGGGACCGGTTGCAACTAATGAAAAACTGTTTTTT,CASSQEGPVATNEKLFF
TRBJ2-3,few,TRBV20-1,TRBD2,TGCAGTGCTACCGGGACTAGCGGGGAGGTCTTCACAGATACGCAGTATTTT,CSATGTSGEVFTDTQYF
TRBJ2-7,-,TRBV12-3/TRBV12-4,TRBD2,TGTGCCAGCAGTTTCTTCGGGGGGGCCAAGATCTCGTACGAGCAGTACTTC,CASSFFGGAKISYEQYF
TRBJ1-3,-,TRBV4-2,-,TGTGCCAGCAGCCAAGGTCCCCTTGGCACAATCTCTGGAAACACCATATATTTT,CASSQGPLGTISGNTIYF
TRBJ1-2,-,TRBV5-5,TRBD1,TGTGCCAGCACCCCCGGACAGGGCCGTCTGAATGGCTACACCTTC,CASTPGQGRLNGYTF
TRBJ1-5,-,TRBV12-3/TRBV12-4,-,TGTGCCAGCAGTTTAGCAGGGTGGGGCAATCAGCCCCAGCATTTT,CASSLAGWGNQPQHF
TRBJ2-1,few,TRBV29-1,TRBD2,TGCAGCGTTGAAGTAGGACTAGCGGCAATCTACAATGAGCAGTTCTTC,CSVEVGLAAIYNEQFF
TRBJ2-2,few,TRBV7-9,-,TGTGCCAGCAGCTTAGAGCAGGGGGGGAACACCGGGGAGCTGTTTTTT,CASSLEQGGNTGELFF
TRBJ2-5,-,TRBV2,TRBD2,TGTGCCAGCAGGGGGACTAGCGGGAATCGGGAGCAGTACTTC,CASRGTSGNREQYF
TRBJ2-7,-,TRBV4-1,-,TGCGCCAGCAGCCAAGTACAGGGCGGAAGCGAGCAGTACTTC,CASSQVQGGSEQYF
TRBJ2-3,-,TRBV7-9,-,TGTGCCAGCAGCTTATTCCCGGGAGATACGCAGTATTTT,CASSLFPGDTQYF
TRBJ2-7,-,TRBV7-9,-,TGTGCCAGCAGCTTTACGTTTAGCTCCTACGAGCAGTACTTC,CASSFTFSSYEQYF
TRBJ2-7,-,TRBV14,-,TGTGCCAGCAGCCAAGTCACGGGACTCGGCGAGCAGTACTTC,CASSQVTGLGEQYF
TRBJ2-7,few,TRBV5-5,-,TGTGCCAGCAGCTTGGCCGTTGGGAACCACGAGCAGTACTTC,CASSLAVGNHEQYF
TRBJ1-1,-,TRBV27,-,TGTGCCAGCAGTTTATCGGGGGACCCTGAATGGTTTATGAACACTGAAGCTTTCTTT,CASSLSGDPEWFMNTEAFF
TRBJ2-3,-,TRBV9,-,TGTGCCAGCTCAAAATTTAAGACAGATACGCAGTATTTT,CASSKFKTDTQYF
TRBJ2-7,-,TRBV25-1,-,TGTGCCAGCAGTGAATTTGGGGGTCCCGGCGAGCAGTACTTC,CASSEFGGPGEQYF
TRBJ2-2,-,TRBV29-1,-,TGCAGCGTTGAAGATGGTGGGGCGAACACCGGGGAGCTGTTTTTT,CSVEDGGANTGELFF
TRBJ2-2,-,TRBV7-9,-,TGTGCCAGCAGCCCCAGGGACCCGGCGAACACCGGGGAGCTGTTTTTT,CASSPRDPANTGELFF
TRBJ2-1,-,TRBV20-1,TRBD2,TGCAGTGCTAGAGACCCAGCGGGAGCGGACTACAATGAGCAGTTCTTC,CSARDPAGADYNEQFF
TRBJ2-5,-,TRBV7-3,-,TGTGCCAGCAGCTTAAATGGCGGGGCTATCCAAGAGACCCAGTACTTC,CASSLNGGAIQETQYF
TRBJ2-7,-,TRBV7-9,-,TGTGCCAGCAGCTTAAGTGATGGTCCCTCCTACGAGCAGTACTTC,CASSLSDGPSYEQYF
TRBJ2-7,-,TRBV29-1,-,TGCAGCGCGCACGAGGCGGGAAACTCCTACGAGCAGTACTTC,CSAHEAGNSYEQYF
TRBJ2-4,many,TRBV5-6,-,TGTGCCAGCAGCGGGGTAGGGGGGCTGACCAAAAACATTCAGTACTTC,CASSGVGGLTKNIQYF
TRBJ2-7,few,TRBV19,-,TGTGCCAGTAGTATAGGGACAGCCTACTCCTACGAGCAGTACTTC,CASSIGTAYSYEQYF
TRBJ1-3,-,TRBV4-2,-,TGTGCCAGCAGCCCGTCCGACAGGCCCTCTGGAAACACCATATATTTT,CASSPSDRPSGNTIYF
TRBJ1-2,few,TRBV5-1,TRBD1,TGCGCCAGCAGCGTCCGGGACAGCTATGGCTACACCTTC,CASSVRDSYGYTF
TRBJ2-5,few,TRBV18,-,TGTGCCAGCTCACCACCTATCTTGCCCTTGGAGCAGTACTTC,CASSPPILPLEQYF
TRBJ1-3,few,TRBV5-5,-,TGTGCCAGCAGCCACACCGGACAGGGAAACACCATATATTTT,CASSHTGQGNTIYF
TRBJ1-2,-,TRBV3-1,-,TGTGCCAGCAGCCACCCAGGGGCTAACTATGGCTACACCTTC,CASSHPGANYGYTF
TRBJ2-3,-,TRBV20-1,-,TGCAGTGCACCGGGTAGGGGTAGGACAGATACGCAGTATTTT,CSAPGRGRTDTQYF
TRBJ2-7,few,TRBV20-1,TRBD2,TGCAGTGCTAGAGATGGTATAGCGGGGGAAAGCCCCTACGAGCAGTACTTC,CSARDGIAGESPYEQYF
TRBJ2-3,few,TRBV7-2,-,TGTGCCAGCAGCTTAGATCCAGAAACAGATACGCAGTATTTT,CASSLDPETDTQYF
TRBJ2-2,few,TRBV6-2/TRBV6-3,-,TGTGCCAGCAGTTACTCGCAGATCACCGGGGAGCTGTTTTTT,CASSYSQITGELFF
TRBJ2-3,few,TRBV3-1,-,TGTGCCAGCAGCCAAGAAATCAGATTAACAGATACGCAGTATTTT,CASSQEIRLTDTQYF
TRBJ2-7,few,TRBV5-1,-,TGCGCCAGCAGCTTGGAAGGGTGGACCGAGCAGTACTTC,CASSLEGWTEQYF
TRBJ2-1,-,TRBV6-6,TRBD2,TGTGCCAGCAGCCAAACTAGCGGGAGGGCCAATGAGCAGTTCTTC,CASSQTSGRANEQFF
TRBJ2-2,-,TRBV11-1,-,TGTGCCAGCAGGACCGGGACTGAAGGCGGGGAGCTGTTTTTT,CASRTGTEGGELFF
TRBJ2-7,-,TRBV3-1,-,TGTGCCAGCAGCCAAAAATATGGATTCCTTAGCTACGAGCAGTACTTC,CASSQKYGFLSYEQYF
TRBJ2-7,few,TRBV3-1,-,TGTGCCAGCAGCCAAGATAAGGCGGGTTGGGGTCGAGAGCAGTACTTC,CASSQDKAGWGREQYF
TRBJ1-4,few,TRBV4-1,-,TGCGCCAGCAGCCACTTAGGGGGAATCGAAAAACTGTTTTTT,CASSHLGGIEKLFF
TRBJ2-1,-,TRBV19,-,TGTGCCAGTAGTAGGGAGAGGCGACACAATGAGCAGTTCTTC,CASSRERRHNEQFF
TRBJ2-1,few,TRBV29-1,-,TGCAGCGTTTTGGGAATCTACAATGAGCAGTTCTTC,CSVLGIYNEQFF
TRBJ1-5,few,TRBV12-3/TRBV12-4,-,TGTGCCAGCAGTTTTGGCAGAGACAATCAGCCCCAGCATTTT,CASSFGRDNQPQHF
TRBJ2-1,-,TRBV6-2/TRBV6-3,TRBD2,TGTGCTAGCACCCTTTCCCTTCTAGCGGGAGGGGACAATGAGCAGTTCTTC,CASTLSLLAGGDNEQFF
TRBJ2-5,-,TRBV28,-,TGTGCCAGCAGTTTCTCTAAAGAGACCCAGTACTTC,CASSFSKETQYF
TRBJ2-1,few,TRBV6-1,-,TGTGCCAGCAGTGAAGTGAGACTTCACTCCTACAATGAGCAGTTCTTC,CASSEVRLHSYNEQFF
TRBJ2-5,many,TRBV20-1,-,TGCAGTGCGATACGCCCTACAGGAACACAAGAGACCCAGTACTTC,CSAIRPTGTQETQYF
TRBJ2-7,few,TRBV27,TRBD1,TGTGCCAGCAGTTTAAAAGGCACAGGGGGCATCCTCTACGAGCAGTACTTC,CASSLKGTGGILYEQYF
TRBJ2-2,few,TRBV12-3/TRBV12-4,TRBD2,TGTGCCAGCAGTCCCTACCCACTCGGACTAGCGGGATCCCCGGGTGCCGGGGAGCTGTTTTTT,CASSPYPLGLAGSPGAGELFF
TRBJ2-4,few,TRBV9,-,TGTGCCAGCAGCGTGACCCCCGGTAACATTCAGTACTTC,CASSVTPGNIQYF
TRBJ2-4,few,TRBV11-2,TRBD1,TGTGCCAGCAGCAATTCCGGGACAGGGGATATGAACATTCAGTACTTC,CASSNSGTGDMNIQYF